This TCR beta chain was observed in a study of T cells in Graves' hyperthyroidism and ophthalmopathy. Turning to the study itself: Specimen type is peripheral blood, collected at initial diagnosis prior to any treatment.

Amplified TCR beta CDR3 regions came from RNA transcripts. During a first-round RT-PCR of the TCR CDR3, the HTBI primer set was used. TCRdb ran MiXCR on the multiplex PCR reads and lists one entry per CDR3 protein. The sample holds 95,000 to 110,000 distinct CDR3 sequences, roughly 15% seen once. The diagnostic basis comprised clinical symptoms, serum thyroxine and TRAb, thyroid ultrasound and orbital computed tomography. The CDR3 totals 16 residues. Germline lookup yields CDR1 DFQATT and CDR2 SNEGSKA (reference sequence). V gave up 3 bases and J gave up 3 bases; unmatched junction bases: 6. Overall study findings and caveats: The blood repertoire included most of the expanded thyroid clonotypes above 0.001.

There are many counts of this clonotype. The antigen is not known. This clonotype was obtained from a woman between 45 and 60 years old with Graves' hyperthyroidism. This chain joins TRBV20-1 and TRBJ2-1; TRBD2 matches 12 bases. The sample consisted of blood. CDR3 bases: TGCAGTGCTAGTCTAGCGGGAGGGCTCCTCTACAATGAGCAGTTCTTC. Translated, it gives CSASLAGGLLYNEQFF.